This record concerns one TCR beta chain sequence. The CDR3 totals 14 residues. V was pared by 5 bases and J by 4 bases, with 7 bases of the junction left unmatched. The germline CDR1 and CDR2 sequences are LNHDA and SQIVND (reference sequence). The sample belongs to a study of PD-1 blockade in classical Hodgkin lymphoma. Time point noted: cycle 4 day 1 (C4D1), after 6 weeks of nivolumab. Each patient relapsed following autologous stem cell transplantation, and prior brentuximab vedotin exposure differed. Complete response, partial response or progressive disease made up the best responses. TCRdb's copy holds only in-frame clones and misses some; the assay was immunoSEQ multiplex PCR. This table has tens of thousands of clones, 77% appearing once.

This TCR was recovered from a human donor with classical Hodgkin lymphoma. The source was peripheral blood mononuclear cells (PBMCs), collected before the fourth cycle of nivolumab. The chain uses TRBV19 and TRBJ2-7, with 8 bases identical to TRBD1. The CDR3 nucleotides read TGTGCCAGTAGTCCGGGACAGGTTGGTTACGAGCAGTACTTC. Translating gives CASSPGQVGYEQYF.